This passage covers 18 T cell receptor gamma chains from one sample sequenced in a study of γδ T cells in repeated Plasmodium falciparum infection. Gammadelta T cells were flow-sorted from PBMC into Vgamma9/Vdelta2+ and Vdelta2-negative populations for bulk analysis. TCRdb re-processed the multiplex PCR reads using CATT. Here the sample spans 11,000 to 15,000 gamma-chain clones, roughly 1.7% being singletons. The material sequenced was gamma-delta T cells from blood. Source of these receptors: a pool of human donors (malaria-infected and uninfected, not separated).

This clone was recorded a few times. TCRdb lists the protein of a much larger clone for this DNA, which differs at residue 8, so this is likely a read error; the protein given here is translated from the DNA itself. V and J are TRGV8 and TRGJ1 or TRGJ2. Assignment of the J gene here rests on matching the DNA to germline, because TCRdb gives none. The CDR3 is 12 amino acids. With V trimmed by 5 bases and J by 9 bases, 10 bases remained unmatched. Germline CDR1 VENAVY, CDR2 YDSYNSRV. CDR3 DNA sequence: TGTGCCACCTGGGCCCGGGGGGGTAAGAAACTCTTT. It yields the protein CATWARGGKKLF.

This clone was seen repeatedly, ten times or more. TCRdb lists the protein of a much larger clone for this DNA, which differs at residue 8, so this is likely a read error; the protein given here is translated from the DNA itself. The V call is TRGV9, the J call TRGJP. TCRdb supplies no J gene; here it was assigned by aligning the nucleotide sequence to germline. CDR1 and CDR2 (germline): GITISATS, ISYDGTV (reference sequence). J lost 5 bases, V lost 1 base, and 5 bases had no gene match. The length of the CDR3 is 17 residues. CDR3 residues: CALWEVGEELGKKIKVF. CDR3 coding DNA: TGTGCCTTGTGGGAGGTTGGTGAAGAGTTGGGCAAAAAAATCAAGGTATTT.

This clone was detected a few times. A read error likely explains why the TCRdb protein, taken from a much larger clone, differs from this DNA's translation at residue 7; the protein shown is translated from the DNA. The J gene is TRGJ1 or TRGJ2, the V gene TRGV9. As TCRdb names no J gene, one was assigned here on the basis of a DNA match to germline. Germline V gives CDR1 GITISATS, CDR2 ISYDGTV (reference sequence). This CDR3 contains 11 residues. With V trimmed by 0 bases and J by 11 bases, 4 bases remained unmatched. The CDR3 bases are TGTGCCTTGTGGGAGGTGTCCGAGAAACTCTTT. It specifies CALWEVSEKLF.

This clone is large within its sample. The same CDR3 arises from other DNA sequences in this sample as well. This chain uses TRGV9 with TRGJ1 or TRGJ2. The length of the CDR3 is 14 residues. Germline V lookup: CDR1 GITISATS, CDR2 ISYDGTV (reference sequence). The J segment lost 0 bases and the V segment lost 5 bases, leaving 7 bases of the junction unmatched. The CDR3 region is CALWGDSNYYKKLF. CDR3 sequence (DNA): TGTGCCTTGTGGGGCGATTCGAATTATTATAAGAAACTCTTT.

This clone was seen a few times. For this DNA, TCRdb reports the protein of a much larger clone, which diverges at residue 5, most likely from a read error; the protein presented here is translated directly from the DNA. The rearrangement links TRGV9 to TRGJ1 or TRGJ2. TCRdb does not report a J gene; here it was assigned by matching the DNA to germline references. The V and J ends lost 5 bases and 10 bases, in that order; junction bases with no gene match: 8. This CDR3 spans 11 amino acids. Germline V gives CDR1 GITISATS, CDR2 ISYDGTV (reference sequence). CDR3 DNA: TGTGCCTTGTGGGTGGTCGGAAAGAAACTCTTT. The encoded protein is CALWVVGKKLF.

This clone was seen more than once but under ten times. The TCRdb protein comes from a much larger clone and disagrees with this DNA's translation at residue 13, likely due to a read error; the protein given here is derived from the DNA. This chain links TRGV9 with TRGJ1 or TRGJ2. Assignment of the J gene here rests on matching the DNA to germline, because TCRdb gives none. Germline values: CDR1 GITISATS, CDR2 ISYDGTV (reference sequence). The CDR3 runs 16 residues. CDR3 region: CALWEVLPHFDYRKLF. CDR3 bases: TGTGCCTTGTGGGAGGTGCTCCCCCATTTCGATTATAGGAAACTCTTT.

The table lists this clone with a count of one. Because the CDR3's place on the DNA is in doubt, the DNA is left out and the CDR3 is given as listed by TCRdb. V gene assignment gives TRGV3, but the J gene was left uncalled. The CDR3 totals 30 residues, both ends included. Germline V gives CDR1 VTNTFY, CDR2 YDVSTARD (reference sequence). CDR3 region: CAPGSIIIRNSLAVEQHLLSQVSIGRIQHF.

This clone appeared many times. Only one base separates this from a far larger clonotype, so it likely reflects a read error. Other DNA variants within this sample encode the same CDR3. For the V gene the call is TRGV9; the J gene has no call. Germline loops: CDR1 GITISATS, CDR2 ISYDGTV (reference sequence). The CDR3 totals 18 residues. Here the CDR3 DNA reads TGTGCCTTGTGGGAGGTGCAGTCCTACAATTCGAATTATTATAAGAAACTCTTC. Translated, it gives CALWEVQSYNSNYYKKLF.

This clone was detected many times. A far bigger clonotype differs at one base, so this is likely a read error. This sample includes further DNA sequences coding for the same CDR3. The chain joins TRGV9 to TRGJ1 or TRGJ2. The germline V gene has CDR1 GITISATS and CDR2 ISYDGTV (reference sequence). This CDR3 comprises 14 residues. The CDR3 region has the DNA TGTGCTTTGTGGGAGGTGCCCAGGGGCTATAAGAAACTCTTT. It translates to CALWEVPRGYKKLF.

This clone showed up many times. It is likely a read error: a sequence one base away is far more abundant. Other DNA variants within this sample encode the same CDR3. The V call is TRGV9, the J call TRGJP1. TCRdb offers no J gene call, so here the DNA was matched to germline to obtain one. CDR3 size: 14 residues. Germline assignment: CDR1 GITISATS and CDR2 ISYDGTV (reference sequence). CDR3: CALWELGTGWFKIF. CDR3 DNA: TGTGCCCTGTGGGAGTTAGGCACTGGTTGGTTCAAGATATTT.

The table lists this clone with many counts. This likely stems from a read error, as it lies one base from a far larger clone. Within the sample, other DNA sequences also encode this same CDR3. The chain links TRGV9 to TRGJ1 or TRGJ2. TCRdb lists no J gene, so it was determined here by aligning the DNA to germline. CDR3 length: 14 amino acids. Trimming at V came to 0 bases and at J to 10 bases, leaving 12 bases not matched to a gene. In germline, CDR1 is GITISATS, CDR2 ISYDGTV (reference sequence). CDR3 DNA sequence: TGTGCCTTGTGGGAGGTGCCTTACGGTTACAAGAAACTCTTT. It is translated as CALWEVPYGYKKLF.

At least ten counts were recorded for this clone. A far larger clone lies a single base away; this is likely a read error. In the same sample, other DNA sequences code for this CDR3. This chain joins TRGV9 and TRGJ1 or TRGJ2. Per the germline V gene, CDR1 is GITISATS and CDR2 is ISYDGTV (reference sequence). This CDR3 is built from 13 residues. The CDR3 DNA reads TGTGCCCTGTGGGAGGAATCTTATTATAAGAAACTCTTT. Amino acid sequence: CALWEESYYKKLF.

This clone has ten or more counts. TCRdb shows a much larger clone's protein in place of this DNA's translation, and the two differ at residue 5, likely through a read error; the protein shown is translated from the DNA. This sequence joins TRGV9 and TRGJ1 or TRGJ2. TCRdb does not report a J gene; here it was assigned by matching the DNA to germline references. The CDR3 runs 11 residues. CDR1 is GITISATS and CDR2 is ISYDGTV in the germline V gene (reference sequence). CDR3 nucleotide sequence: TGTGCCTTGTGGGGGGTGAGGATGAAACTCTTT. It specifies CALWGVRMKLF.

Ten or more counts support this clone. This DNA's translation differs at residue 10 from TCRdb's protein, which comes from a much larger clone; a read error is likely, and the protein shown is translated from the DNA. The chain links TRGV9 to TRGJ1 or TRGJ2. Germline assignment: CDR1 GITISATS and CDR2 ISYDGTV (reference sequence). The CDR3 sequence is 13 residues long. Trimming cost V 0 bases and J 11 bases; bases outside gene matches: 10. For the CDR3, the DNA is TGTGCCTTGTGGGAGGTGCCAGATAATGAGAAACTCTTT. Protein: CALWEVPDNEKLF.

This clone has more than one count but fewer than ten. One base separates it from a far larger clone, so it is likely a read error. The same CDR3 arises from other DNA sequences in this sample as well. The chain has TRGV3 and TRGJ1 or TRGJ2. The J gene comes from matching the DNA to germline here; TCRdb lacks it. Germline lookup yields CDR1 VTNTFY and CDR2 YDVSTARD (reference sequence). This CDR3 is 15 amino acids long. The CDR3, as DNA: TGCGCCACCTGGGACAGGCGTGCGAGATATTATAAGAAACTCTTT. Translation: CATWDRRARYYKKLF.

As regards this clone: This likely came from a read error, as a far larger clone is one base away. Other DNA sequences within the sample encode an identical CDR3. No J gene was assigned, while the V gene was called as TRGV9. The CDR3 sequence is 29 residues long. CDR1 GITISATS and CDR2 ISYDGTV come from the germline V gene (reference sequence). CDR3 nucleotide sequence: TGTGCCTTGTGGGAGGTGCAGAAAGTGGGATTGGCAGTGGAACAACACTGGTTGTCACAGGTAAGTATCGGAAGAATACAACATTTC. Its translation is CALWEVQKVGLAVEQHWLSQVSIGRIQHF.

This clone was counted a few times. The TCRdb record carries a much larger clone's protein, which differs from this DNA's translation at residue 14; a read error is the likely cause, and the protein listed here is the DNA translation. This chain uses TRGV9 with TRGJP. TCRdb supplies no J gene; here it was assigned by aligning the nucleotide sequence to germline. CDR3 length equals 17 residues. Germline CDR1 and CDR2: GITISATS and ISYDGTV (reference sequence). CDR3 coding DNA: TGTGCCTTGTGGGTGGTGGTACAAGAGTTGGGCAAAAAAACCAAGGTATTT. It yields the protein CALWVVVQELGKKTKVF.

This clone has just a few counts. The amino acid sequence in TCRdb belongs to a much larger clone and departs from this DNA's translation at residue 8, likely a sequencing read error; the sequence shown is translated from the DNA. The chain combines TRGV2 with TRGJ1 or TRGJ2. Trimming removed 3 bases from V and 12 bases from J; junction bases left unmatched: 8. Germline values: CDR1 EGSNGY, CDR2 YDSYNSKV. CDR3 size: 11 residues. The CDR3 nucleotides read TGTGCCACCTGGGACAGCCGAAGGAAACTCTTT. Translation gives CATWDSRRKLF.